This T cell receptor beta chain was sequenced for a study of Tregs in tolerant kidney transplant recipients. Study summary: The nonmyeloablative bone marrow transplants came from related graft donors, with transient mixed chimerism.

In this sample, this clone turned up once. Looked up from germline, CDR1 is SGHRS and CDR2 is YFSETQ. CDR3 size: 16 residues. Trimming pared 5 bases from V and 7 bases from J, leaving 22 bases between. TCRdb keeps only in-frame clones here, not all; method: immunoSEQ multiplex PCR. The sample lists tens of thousands of clones, 85% to 90% occurring once. The sample in question was CD4+ T cells from blood, obtained before the transplant. The clonotype was recovered from a human donor who received a combined kidney and bone marrow transplant. The J gene is TRBJ2-1, the V gene TRBV5-1; tentative D call: TRBD2 (5 bases). The DNA for the CDR3 is TGCGCCAGCAGGCATCTTCGGGGTGAACATAGGAATGAGCAGTTCTTC. Its translation is CASRHLRGEHRNEQFF. Filled out from reference TRBV5-1 and TRBJ2-1, the complete variable domain reads KAGVTQTPRYLIKTRGQQVTLSCSPISGHRSVSWYQQTPGQGLQFLFEYFSETQRNKGNFPGRFSGRQFSNSRSEMNVSTLELGDSALYLCASRHLRGEHRNEQFFGPGTRLTVL.